A selection of T cell receptor beta chains follows, all from one sample in a study of blood T cell repertoires in COVID-19. Method: immunoSEQ multiplex PCR; TCRdb's copy keeps in-frame clones and lacks some. The table records a few hundred thousand clones, more than 75% of them present only once. Sample: PBMCs or T cells enriched from blood (not recorded which). The receptors here all came from a woman in her 40s who had recovered from COVID-19. Both conserved end residues are part of each CDR3. The order of the fields is clone size, J gene, D gene, V gene, CDR3 DNA, CDR3 protein. The D gene is left open where the match is weak. Only some rows state a clone size, as once, few, many or a class for expanded clones.

-	TRBJ2-7	TRBD2	TRBV27	TGTGCCAGCAGTTTCGGTCGCCTAGCGGGAGTGCTATCCTACGAGCAGTACTTC	CASSFGRLAGVLSYEQYF
-	TRBJ1-3	-	TRBV18	TGTGCCAGCTCACCACAAGGGGACATGGCTGGAAACACCATATATTTT	CASSPQGDMAGNTIYF
-	TRBJ2-3	-	TRBV13	TGTGCCAGCAGCTTTTCGGATACGCAGTATTTT	CASSFSDTQYF
-	TRBJ1-4	-	TRBV19	TGTGCCACCCCAGGGGTTACTAATGAAAAACTGTTTTTT	CATPGVTNEKLFF
few	TRBJ1-6	-	TRBV3-1/TRBV3-2	TGTGCCAGCAGCCCCCCCGGGGTCAATTCACCCCTCCACTTT	CASSPPGVNSPLHF
-	TRBJ2-2	TRBD2	TRBV24-1	TGTGCCACCAGACGACTAGCGGGAGTACGGTCCGGGGAGCTGTTTTTT	CATRRLAGVRSGELFF
-	TRBJ2-1	TRBD2	TRBV10-3	TGTGCCATCACCCCTTGGGAGCGGGAGAGCCGTAACTACAATGAGCAGTTCTTC	CAITPWERESRNYNEQFF
-	TRBJ2-7	-	TRBV19	TGTGCCAGTAGTCCAGCCCCGGGGTACGAGCAGTACTTC	CASSPAPGYEQYF
-	TRBJ1-1	-	TRBV27	TGTGCCAGTCATGTAGGGGACACTGAAGCTTTCTTT	CASHVGDTEAFF
once	TRBJ1-1	TRBD1	TRBV7-6	TGTGCCAGCAGAGTCGGGACAGGGAAGAGGGGGACTGAAGCTTTCTTT	CASRVGTGKRGTEAFF
-	TRBJ1-1	-	TRBV4-2	TGTGCCAGCACCCCAGAATGGACAGTAGAAGCTTTCTTT	CASTPEWTVEAFF
once	TRBJ2-1	-	TRBV21-1	TGTGCCAGCAGCAAAGCTTATGGGGGCCATGACGCCAACTCCTACAATGAGCAGTTCTTC	CASSKAYGGHDANSYNEQFF
-	TRBJ2-1	TRBD2	TRBV28	TGTGCCAGCAGTTTTGTCCATAGCGGGAGAAATGAGCAGTTCTTC	CASSFVHSGRNEQFF
-	TRBJ2-7	-	TRBV11-2	TGTGCCAGCAGGTGGGCGACCTCCTACGAGCAGTACTTC	CASRWATSYEQYF
-	TRBJ2-1	-	TRBV9	TGTGCCAGCAGCGGGGAGCGGACCTACAATGAGCAGTTCTTC	CASSGERTYNEQFF
-	TRBJ2-1	-	TRBV2	TGTGCCAGCAGGGAGGGCCGTGAGGGTGAGCAGTTCTTC	CASREGREGEQFF
once	TRBJ2-7	TRBD2	TRBV19	TGTGCCAGTAGTATAGACTTAGCGGGAGGACCTTACGAGCAGTACTTC	CASSIDLAGGPYEQYF
-	TRBJ1-1	-	TRBV10-3	TGTGCCATCAGCCCAGGGGCTCCCACTGAAGCTTTCTTT	CAISPGAPTEAFF
-	TRBJ1-2	-	TRBV7-2	TGTGCCAGCAGGCCAACAACAGGGCCCTATGGCTACACCTTC	CASRPTTGPYGYTF
-	TRBJ1-1	TRBD1	TRBV19	TGTGCCAGTAGTAGAGGACAGGGTGCCCAAACTAGGAACACTGAAGCTTTCTTT	CASSRGQGAQTRNTEAFF
once	TRBJ2-7	TRBD2	TRBV11-3	TGTGCCAGCAGCTTACCTAGCGGAACCACCTACGAGCAGTACTTC	CASSLPSGTTYEQYF
-	TRBJ2-7	-	TRBV20-1	TGCAGTGCTAGACTCGCGAACGAGCAGTACTTC	CSARLANEQYF
-	TRBJ2-1	TRBD2	TRBV5-1	TGCGCCAGCAGCTTTGATCCAGCGGGAGGCAATGAGCAGTTCTTC	CASSFDPAGGNEQFF
once	TRBJ1-2	-	TRBV11-3	TGTGCCAGCAGCACAGGTGGCGTGCCTAACTATGGCTACACCTTC	CASSTGGVPNYGYTF
-	TRBJ2-5	TRBD1	TRBV5-6	TGTGCCAGCAGCTTGGGGGACAGCACGAAGACCCAGTACTTC	CASSLGDSTKTQYF
once	TRBJ1-2	-	TRBV3-1/TRBV3-2	TGTGCCAGCAGCCAAGATTGGGGGGTTCGGGAAGGCTACACCTTC	CASSQDWGVREGYTF
-	TRBJ2-7	-	TRBV19	TGTGCCAGTAGTATCCGGTCAGGATATTACGAGCAGTACTTC	CASSIRSGYYEQYF
-	TRBJ1-5	-	TRBV19	TGTGCCAGTAGTTCCTACCGGGATCAGCCCCAGCATTTT	CASSSYRDQPQHF
-	TRBJ2-2	TRBD2	TRBV7-2	TGTGCCAGCAGCCACCTCAGGACTAGCGGGAACACCGGGGAGCTGTTTTTT	CASSHLRTSGNTGELFF
-	TRBJ1-2	-	TRBV4-3	TGCGCCAGCAGCCAAGTGGGAGGGGGCTACACCTTC	CASSQVGGGYTF
once	TRBJ1-5	TRBD1	TRBV2	TGTGCCAGCAGGGGTCTACAGGGGAATAGCAATCAGCCCCAGCATTTT	CASRGLQGNSNQPQHF
-	TRBJ2-7	TRBD2	TRBV4-3	TGCGCCAGCAGCCAAGACAGGAGCGGGGGCTACGAGCAGTACTTC	CASSQDRSGGYEQYF
-	TRBJ2-1	-	TRBV4-1	TGCGCCAGCAGCCGCAGGACAGAAAACAATGAGCAGTTCTTC	CASSRRTENNEQFF
-	TRBJ1-3	TRBD1	TRBV6-5	TGTGCCAGCAGTTACACCACGACAGGGACAGGAAACACCATATATTTT	CASSYTTTGTGNTIYF
-	TRBJ2-4	-	TRBV7-8	TGTGCCAGCAGCCTTCCTAGGCTAGGAGCCAAAAACATTCAGTACTTC	CASSLPRLGAKNIQYF
-	TRBJ1-2	-	TRBV6-5	TGTGCCAGCAGTTACCGGGTTAACTATGGCTACACCTTC	CASSYRVNYGYTF
-	TRBJ2-5	TRBD1	TRBV23-1	TGCGCCAGCAGTCAATATAGGGACACAGGGGGCGAGGGACAAGAGACCCAGTACTTC	CASSQYRDTGGEGQETQYF
-	TRBJ2-1	-	TRBV24-1	TGTGCCACCAGTAAAGGAGACCATGAGCAGTTCTTC	CATSKGDHEQFF
-	TRBJ2-3	-	TRBV14	TGTGCCAGCAGCCAATTATCTAGCACCACAGATACGCAGTATTTT	CASSQLSSTTDTQYF
-	TRBJ2-6	-	TRBV30	TGTGCCTGGTGGTGGGGGCGCCCCGACTCTGGGGCCAACGTCCTGACTTTC	CAWWWGRPDSGANVLTF
-	TRBJ2-3	TRBD2	TRBV5-5	TGTGCCAGCAGCCTGCGGGGGGTGGGCACAGATACGCAGTATTTT	CASSLRGVGTDTQYF
-	TRBJ2-1	-	TRBV7-9	TGTGCCAGTACCCAGGGGCGTTATGAGTTCTTC	CASTQGRYEFF
-	TRBJ2-3	TRBD2	TRBV10-2	TGCGCCAGCCGTAGCGGGAGGGCCACAGATACGCAGTATTTT	CASRSGRATDTQYF
-	TRBJ1-2	TRBD1	TRBV18	TGTGCCAGCTCACCGTTGGACAGGGGGCAGGTTTGGGGCTACACCTTC	CASSPLDRGQVWGYTF
-	TRBJ1-1	-	TRBV5-1	TGCGCCAGCAGCTTGGGCACAGGCACTGAAGCTTTCTTT	CASSLGTGTEAFF
-	TRBJ2-7	TRBD1	TRBV7-8	TGTGCCAGCAGCCTTGACAGGGGGGGTCGGTACGAGCAGTACTTC	CASSLDRGGRYEQYF
once	TRBJ1-2	TRBD1	TRBV11-3	TGTGCCAGCAGCCCTTCCCTCATACAGGGGTTCTATGGCTACACCTTC	CASSPSLIQGFYGYTF
-	TRBJ2-7	TRBD1	TRBV11-3	TGTGCCAGCAGCTCGGATCCGGGACAGGGATTCGAGCAGTACTTC	CASSSDPGQGFEQYF
-	TRBJ1-3	-	TRBV7-9	TGTGCCAGCAGCCCCCGGGGGGGAGGATCTAGCTCTGGAAACACCATATATTTT	CASSPRGGGSSSGNTIYF
few	TRBJ1-2	-	TRBV4-3	TGCGCCAGCAGCCAAGAATTGCTAGTTCAGGGGCCCTACTATGGCTACACCTTC	CASSQELLVQGPYYGYTF
-	TRBJ1-6	-	TRBV5-4	TGTGCCAGCAGCTTGGGATTAAGAGATTCACCCCTCCACTTT	CASSLGLRDSPLHF